Below are 22 T cell receptor beta chains sequenced from a single sample in a study of shared clonotypes between healthy human individuals. Assay: immunoSEQ multiplex PCR; the TCRdb copy retains only in-frame clones and omits some. The sample yields approximately 330,000 clones, roughly 70% seen once. The source material was memory CD4+ T cells sorted from blood. Described subset: CD45RA-negative fraction. Source of these receptors: a man younger than 40 in good health.

The chain recombines TRBV27 with TRBJ2-7; 10 bases agree with TRBD2. The CDR3 is made up of 16 amino acids. In germline, CDR1 is MNHEY, CDR2 SMNVEV (reference sequence). Losses at the gene ends were 5 bases for V and 0 bases for J; bases not matched to a gene: 7. The DNA of the CDR3 is TGTGCCAGCAGTAGGACTAGCGGTTCTAGCTCCTACGAGCAGTACTTC. This codes for CASSRTSGSSSYEQYF.

This clone was picked up a small number of times. J is TRBJ2-3 and V is TRBV7-9; D not certain. Germline V gene data show CDR1 as SEHNR and CDR2 as FQNEAQ (reference sequence). The CDR3 is 16 residues long. V gave up 5 bases and J gave up 2 bases, with 17 bases separating them. Here the CDR3 reads CASSPKFRISTDTQYF. The DNA for the CDR3 is TGTGCCAGCAGCCCTAAGTTTAGGATTTCCACAGATACGCAGTATTTT. Supplemented by reference TRBV7-9 and TRBJ2-3, the full variable domain reads DTGVSQNPRHKITKRGQNVTFRCDPISEHNRLYWYRQTLGQGPEFLTYFQNEAQLEKSRLLSDRFSAERPKGSFSTLEIQRTEQGDSAMYLCASSPKFRISTDTQYFGPGTRLTVL.

The chain recombines TRBV6-5 with TRBJ2-3; TRBD2 matches at 10 bases. Trimming removed 4 bases from V and 0 bases from J; junction bases left unmatched: 4. The CDR3 has 16 amino acids. From germline, CDR1 is MNHEY and CDR2 SVGAGI. CDR3 amino acids: CASSWTSGASTDTQYF. For the CDR3, the DNA is TGTGCCAGCAGTTGGACTAGCGGAGCTAGCACAGATACGCAGTATTTT.

This sequence joins TRBV5-6 and TRBJ2-4, with TRBD2 as a possible D gene (5 bases). Germline V lookup: CDR1 SGHDT, CDR2 YYEEEE. V shed 4 bases and J shed 0 bases, with 20 bases lying between them. CDR3 length equals 18 residues. This chain's CDR3 is CASSRGGSAILAKNIQYF. CDR3 DNA sequence: TGTGCCAGCAGCCGGGGTGGTAGCGCAATACTAGCCAAAAACATTCAGTACTTC.

The J gene is TRBJ2-1, the V gene TRBV2; 12 bases are a match to TRBD2. The CDR3 totals 16 residues. The ends lost 2 bases at V and 8 bases at J; junction bases unmatched: 7. Looked up from germline, CDR1 is SNHLY and CDR2 is FYNNEI. CDR3 coding DNA: TGTGCCAGCAGTGAACCTCTAGCGGGAGGGCCCGATGAGCAGTTCTTC. Protein sequence: CASSEPLAGGPDEQFF.

Remarks on this clone: One base away lies a much larger clone, so this may be a sequencing read error. The chain combines TRBV7-9 with TRBJ1-1; D is uncertain. This CDR3 region has 11 residues. V lost 0 bases to trimming and J lost 7 bases, with 3 bases between them. Germline V gene sequence: CDR1 SEHNR, CDR2 FQNEAQ (reference sequence). The CDR3 protein is CASSLAGEAFF. The CDR3 nucleotides read TGTGCCAGCAGCTTAGCGGGTGAAGCTTTCTTT.

This chain joins TRBV6-6 and TRBJ2-3; D call uncertain. Germline V gene sequence: CDR1 MNHNY, CDR2 SVGAGI (reference sequence). The CDR3 extends over 14 amino acids. V gave up 0 bases and J gave up 0 bases, with 4 bases separating them. CDR3 region: CASSYSTSTDTQYF. The CDR3 coding sequence is TGTGCCAGCAGTTACTCTACTAGCACAGATACGCAGTATTTT.

The V and J genes are TRBV6-1 and TRBJ2-2; D unresolved. The CDR3 is made up of 14 amino acids. Germline assignment: CDR1 MNHNS and CDR2 SASEGT. The V end was cut by 3 bases, the J end by 1 base, with 6 bases between. For the CDR3, the DNA is TGTGCCAGCAGTGACCGATGGAACACCGGGGAGCTGTTTTTT. This translates into CASSDRWNTGELFF.

This rearrangement joins TRBV29-1 to TRBJ1-2, with 10 bases lining up with TRBD1. The germline V gene encodes CDR1 SQVTM and CDR2 ANQGSEA. This CDR3 is 14 amino acids long. Losses at the gene ends were 3 bases for V and 9 bases for J; bases not matched to a gene: 10. DNA for the CDR3: TGCAGCGTTGAGGGGGGGACAGGGGCTTATCGCTACACCTTC. Its protein is CSVEGGTGAYRYTF.

The V call is TRBV7-9, the J call TRBJ1-5, with 8 bases fitting TRBD1. The CDR3 covers 17 residues. Germline V gives CDR1 SEHNR, CDR2 FQNEAQ (reference sequence). V lost 1 base and J lost 1; bases outside the gene matches: 6. Here the CDR3 reads CASSLESGTGSNQPQHF. CDR3 in DNA: TGTGCCAGCAGCTTAGAATCCGGGACAGGAAGCAATCAGCCCCAGCATTTT.

This rearrangement joins TRBV6-5 to TRBJ1-2; no reliable D call. The CDR3 has 11 amino acids. Germline V CDR1 and CDR2: MNHEY, SVGAGI. Trimming pared 5 bases from V and 10 bases from J, leaving 11 bases between. Here the CDR3 DNA reads TGTGCCAGCAGTACGGCTGGGGTCTACACCTTC. As protein: CASSTAGVYTF.

This clone appeared a few times. V gene TRBV7-7 combines with J gene TRBJ2-5; either TRBD1 or TRBD2 may fit D (5 bases each). Germline loops: CDR1 SSHAT, CDR2 FNYEAQ (reference sequence). The CDR3 runs to 14 residues. V was pared by 5 bases and J by 5 bases, with 15 bases between. The CDR3 is CASSRDPRKETQYF. DNA for the CDR3: TGTGCCAGCAGCCGGGACCCCCGCAAGGAGACCCAGTACTTC.

The J gene is TRBJ2-7, the V gene TRBV30; 10 nucleotides align to TRBD2. Unmatched junction bases numbered 3, after V lost 2 bases and J lost 2 bases. The CDR3 totals 14 residues. CDR1 is GTSNPN, CDR2 SVGIG, per germline (reference sequence). The CDR3 spells CAWSKLAGTYEQYF. The CDR3 DNA reads as TGTGCCTGGAGTAAACTAGCGGGAACCTACGAGCAGTACTTC.

This chain links TRBV5-6 with TRBJ1-4; perhaps TRBD1 as D (6 bases). Germline V CDR1 and CDR2: SGHDT, YYEEEE. The V end was cut by 4 bases, the J end by 7 bases, with 14 bases between. This CDR3 is 14 amino acids long. The CDR3 reads CASSLAGVGEKLFF. The DNA for the CDR3 is TGTGCCAGCAGCCTGGCAGGGGTTGGTGAAAAACTGTTTTTT.

This chain uses TRBV5-1 with TRBJ2-3, with TRBD2 as a possible D gene (5 bases). The CDR3 has 15 residues. The V and J ends lost 0 bases and 0 bases respectively, with 8 bases between them. Germline CDR1 reads SGHRS; CDR2 reads YFSETQ. CDR3: CASSLGGWSTDTQYF. The CDR3, as DNA: TGCGCCAGCAGCTTGGGCGGGTGGAGCACAGATACGCAGTATTTT.

This clone was counted only a few times. The chain couples TRBV15 to TRBJ2-7; 14 bases map to TRBD2. J was trimmed by 4 bases and V by 2 bases; bases with no gene match: 10. This CDR3 has 18 residues. Germline loops: CDR1 LNHNV, CDR2 YYDKDF (reference sequence). Here the CDR3 reads CATSRSPGTSGSSYEQYF. For the CDR3, the DNA is TGTGCCACCAGCAGAAGTCCCGGGACTAGCGGGAGTAGTTACGAGCAGTACTTC.

The genes are TRBV7-6 and TRBJ2-1; D gene unclear. The CDR3 consists of 11 residues. V dropped 1 base and J dropped 13 bases, with 8 bases sitting between them. CDR1 is SGHVS, CDR2 FNYEAQ, per germline. CDR3 sequence: CASSLVAPQFF. The CDR3, as DNA: TGTGCCAGCAGCTTAGTGGCTCCCCAGTTCTTC.

Many counts were recorded for this clone. The V and J genes are TRBV29-1 and TRBJ2-7; D call uncertain. The CDR3 covers 12 residues. Germline CDR1 reads SQVTM; CDR2 reads ANQGSEA. V lost 6 bases and J lost 0, with 9 bases in between. In DNA form, the CDR3 reads TGCAGCGTCCATTTCGGCTCCTACGAGCAGTACTTC. Encoded protein: CSVHFGSYEQYF.

This rearrangement joins TRBV28 to TRBJ2-7; D might be TRBD2 (6 bases). CDR1 is MDHEN and CDR2 is SYDVKM in the germline V gene. This CDR3 contains 14 residues. Trimming cost V 3 bases and J 12 bases, with 21 bases left between them. CDR3 nucleotides: TGTGCCAGCAGTTTCCCGGGGGTCCGACGCCAGGCGTACTTC. Translation: CASSFPGVRRQAYF. The full variable domain, in which reference TRBV28 and TRBJ2-7 provide the parts outside the CDR3, is DVKVTQSSRYLVKRTGEKVFLECVQDMDHENMFWYRQDPGLGLRLIYFSYDVKMKEKGDIPEGYSVSREKKERFSLILESASTNQTSMYLCASSFPGVRRQAYFGPGTRLTVT.

The CDR3 DNA reads as TGTGCCATCAGTGAGTGGGGCAGGGGGTCCCAAGAGACCCAGTACTTC. This translates into CAISEWGRGSQETQYF. The rearrangement joins TRBV10-3 to TRBJ2-5, with 7 nucleotides matching TRBD1. With 1 base clipped from V and 1 base from J, the junction kept 6 bases outside the gene matches. Germline lookup yields CDR1 ENHRY and CDR2 SYGVKD. The CDR3 length is 16 residues.

Only one count was recorded for this clone. This chain uses TRBV7-3 with TRBJ1-1; 8 bases agree with TRBD1. V gave up 0 bases and J gave up 6 bases; unmatched junction bases: 9. CDR3 length: 16 amino acids. Germline V gene lookup returns CDR1 SGHTA and CDR2 FQGTGA. The CDR3 region has the DNA TGTGCCAGCAGCTTAACTTCTGGACAGGGTGCATCTGAAGCTTTCTTT. Amino acids: CASSLTSGQGASEAFF.

This clone was detected a few times. The chain is built from TRBV18 and TRBJ1-4; a possible D gene is TRBD1 (6 bases). V lost 3 bases and J 8 bases, leaving 13 bases between the germline ends. This CDR3 spans 14 amino acids. Looked up from germline, CDR1 is KGHSH and CDR2 is LQKENI. As DNA, the CDR3 is TGTGCCAGCTCACCTCCAGGGGTTGAGGAAAAACTGTTTTTT. This gives the protein CASSPPGVEEKLFF.